This T cell receptor (beta chain) derives from a study of T cells in tumors after PD-1 blockade. Study-wide background: Each patient got pembrolizumab 200 mg every 3 weeks or cemiplimab 350 mg every 2 weeks. Daily vismodegib 150 mg continued in a subset of anti-PD-1-treated patients.

A remark on this clone: The antigen is unknown. One end of the junction fails to match germline, which may point to a read error. At the DNA level, this CDR3 is encoded by other sequences in the same sample as well.

The CDR3 totals 17 residues. Germline CDR1 SGHKS, CDR2 YYEKEE (reference sequence). TCRdb's table, derived via immunoSEQ multiplex PCR, lists solely in-frame clones and lacks some. The sample lists over 60,000 clones, 74% occurring once. Study observations and caveats: About 45% of tumor TCR clonotypes were also found in blood.

Template: tumor biopsy or peripheral blood genomic DNA, roughly 600-6,004 ng per sample. The TCR comes from a human donor with basal cell carcinoma. The chain has TRBV5-5 and TRBJ2-5; possible D gene TRBD2, 6 bases. The material sequenced was PBMCs, taken after anti-PD-1 treatment. The CDR3 bases are TGTGCCAGCAGTTGGAGGGCCGTAACGGCAGACCAGGAGACCCAGTACTTC. Translation gives CASSWRAVTADQETQYF.